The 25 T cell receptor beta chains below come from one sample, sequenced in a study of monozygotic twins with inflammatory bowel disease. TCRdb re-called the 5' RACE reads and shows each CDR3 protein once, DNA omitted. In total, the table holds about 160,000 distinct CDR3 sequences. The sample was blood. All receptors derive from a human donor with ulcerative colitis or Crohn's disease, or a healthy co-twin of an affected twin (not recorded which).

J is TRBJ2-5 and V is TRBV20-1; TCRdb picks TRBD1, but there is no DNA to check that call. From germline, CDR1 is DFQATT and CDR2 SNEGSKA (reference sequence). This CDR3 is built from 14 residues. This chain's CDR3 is CSAREWTGQETQYF.

The CDR3 region is CASSLEGYQPQHF. The chain joins TRBV7-9 to TRBJ1-5; as DNA is missing, the TRBD1 call by TCRdb cannot be tested. This CDR3 comprises 13 residues. Germline CDR1 is SEHNR and CDR2 is FQNEAQ (reference sequence).

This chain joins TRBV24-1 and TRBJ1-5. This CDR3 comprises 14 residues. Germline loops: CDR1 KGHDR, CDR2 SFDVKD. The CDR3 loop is CAISESGSNQPQHF.

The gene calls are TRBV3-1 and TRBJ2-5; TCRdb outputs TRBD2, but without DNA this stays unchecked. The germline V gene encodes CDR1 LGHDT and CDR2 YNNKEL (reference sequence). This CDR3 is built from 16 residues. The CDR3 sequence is CASSQEGLAGGETQYF.

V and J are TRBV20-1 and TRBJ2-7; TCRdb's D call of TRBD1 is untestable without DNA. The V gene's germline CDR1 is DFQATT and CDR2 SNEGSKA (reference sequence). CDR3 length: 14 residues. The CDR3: CSAPKDRGGYEQYF.

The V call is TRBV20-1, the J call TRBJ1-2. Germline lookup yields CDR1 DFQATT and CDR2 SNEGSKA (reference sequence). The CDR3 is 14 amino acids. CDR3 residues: CSARVAFGVDGYTF.

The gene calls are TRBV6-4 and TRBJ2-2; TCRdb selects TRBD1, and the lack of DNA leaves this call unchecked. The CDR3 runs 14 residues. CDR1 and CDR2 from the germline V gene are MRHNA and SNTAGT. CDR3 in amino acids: CASSDGQDTGELFF.

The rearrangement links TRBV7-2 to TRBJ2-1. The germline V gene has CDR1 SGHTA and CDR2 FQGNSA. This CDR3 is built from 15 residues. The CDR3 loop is CASSLSSDPYNEQFF.

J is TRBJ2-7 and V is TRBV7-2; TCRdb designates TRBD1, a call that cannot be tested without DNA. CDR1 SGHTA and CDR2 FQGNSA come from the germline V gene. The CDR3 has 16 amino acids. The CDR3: CASSLSETTGSYEQYF.

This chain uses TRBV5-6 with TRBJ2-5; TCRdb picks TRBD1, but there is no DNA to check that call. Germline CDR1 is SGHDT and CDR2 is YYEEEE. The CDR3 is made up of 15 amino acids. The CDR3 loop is CASSLMRTGPETQYF.

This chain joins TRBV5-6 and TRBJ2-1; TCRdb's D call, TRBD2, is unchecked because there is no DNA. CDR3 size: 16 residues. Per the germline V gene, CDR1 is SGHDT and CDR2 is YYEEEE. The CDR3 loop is CASSPTLAGGRDEQFF.

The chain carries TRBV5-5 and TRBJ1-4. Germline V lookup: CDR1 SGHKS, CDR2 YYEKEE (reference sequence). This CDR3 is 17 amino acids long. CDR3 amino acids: CASSRGLGVATNEKLFF.

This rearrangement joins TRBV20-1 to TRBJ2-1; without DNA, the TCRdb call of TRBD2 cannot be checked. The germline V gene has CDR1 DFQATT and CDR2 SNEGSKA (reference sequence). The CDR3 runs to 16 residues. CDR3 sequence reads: CSASGASGESYNEQFF.

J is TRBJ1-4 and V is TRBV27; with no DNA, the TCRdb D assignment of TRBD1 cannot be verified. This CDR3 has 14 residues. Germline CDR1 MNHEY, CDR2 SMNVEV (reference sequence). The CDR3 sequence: CASRRQGDNEKLFF.

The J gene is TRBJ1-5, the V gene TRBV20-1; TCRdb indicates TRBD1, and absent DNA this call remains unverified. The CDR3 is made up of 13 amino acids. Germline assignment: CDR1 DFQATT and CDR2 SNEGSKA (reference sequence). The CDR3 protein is CSAGARGNQPQHF.

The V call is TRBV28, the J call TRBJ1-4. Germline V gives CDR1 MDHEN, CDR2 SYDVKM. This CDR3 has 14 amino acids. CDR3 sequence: CASSSQPLNEKLFF. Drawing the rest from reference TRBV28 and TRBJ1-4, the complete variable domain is DVKVTQSSRYLVKRTGEKVFLECVQDMDHENMFWYRQDPGLGLRLIYFSYDVKMKEKGDIPEGYSVSREKKERFSLILESASTNQTSMYLCASSSQPLNEKLFFGSGTQLSVL.

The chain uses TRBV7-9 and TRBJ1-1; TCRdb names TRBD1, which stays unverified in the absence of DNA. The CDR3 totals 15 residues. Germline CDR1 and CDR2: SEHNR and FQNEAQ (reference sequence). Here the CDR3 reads CASTTTKRGATEAFF.

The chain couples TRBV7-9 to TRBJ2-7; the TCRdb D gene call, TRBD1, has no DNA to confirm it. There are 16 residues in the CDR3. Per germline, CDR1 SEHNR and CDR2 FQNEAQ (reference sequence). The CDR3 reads CASSLDQQGWSYEQYF.

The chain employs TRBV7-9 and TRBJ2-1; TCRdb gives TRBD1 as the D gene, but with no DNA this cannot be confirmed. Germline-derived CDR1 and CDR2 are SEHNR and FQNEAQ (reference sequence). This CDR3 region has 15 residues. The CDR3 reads CASSSRQGWSNEQFF.

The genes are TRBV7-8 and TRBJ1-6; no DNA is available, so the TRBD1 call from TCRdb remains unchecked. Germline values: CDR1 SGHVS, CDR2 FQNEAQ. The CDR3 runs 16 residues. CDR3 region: CASSLVAGGTNSPLHF.

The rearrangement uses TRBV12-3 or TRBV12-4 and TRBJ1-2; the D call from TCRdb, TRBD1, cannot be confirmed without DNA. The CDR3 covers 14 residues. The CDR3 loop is CASSVLRDSYGYTF.

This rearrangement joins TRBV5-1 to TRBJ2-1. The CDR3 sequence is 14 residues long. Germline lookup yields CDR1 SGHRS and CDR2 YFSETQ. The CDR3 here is CASSLAHQANEQFF.

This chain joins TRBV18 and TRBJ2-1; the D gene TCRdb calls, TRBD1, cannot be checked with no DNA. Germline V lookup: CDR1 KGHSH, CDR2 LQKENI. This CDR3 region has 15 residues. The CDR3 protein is CASSPPISGGFEQFF. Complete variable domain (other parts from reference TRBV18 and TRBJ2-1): NAGVMQNPRHLVRRRGQEARLRCSPMKGHSHVYWYRQLPEEGLKFMVYLQKENIIDESGMPKERFSAEFPKEGPSILRIQQVVRGDSAAYFCASSPPISGGFEQFFGPGTRLTVL.

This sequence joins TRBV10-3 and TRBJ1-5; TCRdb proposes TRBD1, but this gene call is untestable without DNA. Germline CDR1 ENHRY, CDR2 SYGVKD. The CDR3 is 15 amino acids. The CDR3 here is CATKGTEYSNQPQHF.

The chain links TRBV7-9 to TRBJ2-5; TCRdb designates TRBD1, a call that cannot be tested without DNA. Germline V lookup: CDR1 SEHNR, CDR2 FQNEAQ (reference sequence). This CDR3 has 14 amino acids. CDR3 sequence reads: CASSLRQTQETQYF.